The text below deals with one TCR beta chain. What it binds is unknown. These data are taken from a study of beta chain features in type 1 diabetes. Overall study findings and caveats: In every one of the four CD4+ subsets, TCRB CDR3s were moderately but significantly shorter in Type 1 diabetes patients. Cells carrying high TCR expression could end up over-represented when cDNA is sequenced.

V was pared by 6 bases and J by 7 bases, with 15 bases between. The CDR3 has 13 residues. Germline values: CDR1 KGHSH, CDR2 LQKENI. CD4+ naive, central memory, regulatory and stem cell-like memory cells were sorted via CD45RO/CCR7/CD25/CD127/CD95/CD27. cDNA synthesis used the whole RNA isolate, giving expressed TCRB sequences. The assay was immunoSEQ multiplex PCR, and TCRdb's table has in-frame clones only and misses some. The table includes over 600,000 clones, 12% detected once. The sample consisted of naive CD4+ T cells from blood. The rearrangement links TRBV18 to TRBJ1-1, with a possible D match to TRBD1 (5 bases). The origin of this receptor is a man aged 25 to 45 with type 1 diabetes. The CDR3 region is CASSPGGFIEAFF. The CDR3 nucleotides are TGTGCCAGCTCTCCGGGGGGGTTTATTGAAGCTTTCTTT.